This T cell receptor (beta chain) is drawn from a study of cytomegalovirus exposure and HLA in healthy donors. As concerns this clone: Its antigen is unidentified.

Study results and caveats: Both high specificity and high sensitivity reportedly marked the classifier's diagnosis of cytomegalovirus status. Some public TCRs appeared in many individuals, while most sequences were rare. The study recorded fewer than 200 TCR beta chains that were cytomegalovirus-associated.

This table comes from immunoSEQ multiplex PCR, and its TCRdb copy is limited to in-frame clones, with some not included. The table shows 140,000 to 150,000 clones, with about nine tenths occurring only once. The CDR3 spans 11 residues. CDR1 and CDR2 (germline): SNHLY, FYNNEI. V lost 4 bases to trimming and J lost 12 bases; unmatched junction nucleotides: 2. Sequencing used PBMCs. This chain joins TRBV2 and TRBJ1-2, with TRBD1 matching over 10 bases. The origin of this receptor is a man younger than 30 in good health and CMV-seronegative. The CDR3 sequence: CASSVGTGDTF. The DNA for the CDR3 is TGTGCCAGCAGTGTTGGGACAGGGGACACCTTC.